These 23 T cell receptor beta chains were sequenced from one sample in a study of OX40 agonist ivuxolimab in advanced cancers. Sequencing used immunoSEQ multiplex PCR; TCRdb keeps in-frame clones, though not all of them. The sample lists 50,000 to 60,000 clones; roughly 90% were seen once. Source: CD4+ or CD8+ T cells sorted from blood, taken in a trial of the OX40 agonist ivuxolimab. The receptors stem from an adult with an advanced solid tumor such as melanoma, head and neck, liver or kidney cancer.

The chain has TRBV5-1 and TRBJ2-2; TRBD1 is a possible D gene (6 bases). The CDR3 is made up of 15 amino acids. V lost 0 bases and J lost 8, with 14 bases in between. The germline CDR1 and CDR2 sequences are SGHRS and YFSETQ. CDR3 region: CASSLAVRGSGELFF. DNA for the CDR3: TGCGCCAGCAGCTTGGCCGTCAGGGGTTCGGGGGAGCTGTTTTTT.

In its sample, this clone was seen once. An end of the junction differs from the germline gene, which may be a read error. This CDR3 reads CSVVRDSASHEQYF. DNA of the CDR3: TGCAGCGTCGTCCGGGACAGTGCCTCCCACGAGCAGTACTTC. V and J are TRBV29-1 and TRBJ2-7; 7 positions agree with TRBD1. This CDR3 comprises 14 residues. Per germline, CDR1 SQVTM and CDR2 ANQGSEA.

The CDR3 here is CASSRANTGELFF. The CDR3 bases are TGTGCCAGCAGTCGTGCGAACACCGGGGAGCTGTTTTTT. The rearrangement uses TRBV6-9 and TRBJ2-2; no reliable D call. Germline V gives CDR1 MNHGY, CDR2 SVAAGI. V lost 5 bases to trimming and J lost 0 bases, with 4 bases between them. The CDR3 contains 13 residues.

The gene calls are TRBV2 and TRBJ1-4; D may be TRBD1 (6 bases). The CDR3 is made up of 13 amino acids. V was shortened by 6 bases and J by 7 bases, with 12 bases between the two germline ends. CDR1 and CDR2 from the germline V gene are SNHLY and FYNNEI. CDR3 DNA: TGTGCCAGCAGCCAGGGGATGAGTGAAAAACTGTTTTTT. Protein sequence: CASSQGMSEKLFF.

The rearrangement joins TRBV11-2 to TRBJ2-3; D is possibly TRBD1 (6 bases). This CDR3 has 17 residues. The ends were cut back, 1 base at V and 1 base at J, with 15 bases in the middle. Germline V gives CDR1 SGHAT, CDR2 FQNNGV. DNA for the CDR3: TGTGCCAGCAGCTTAGGAGTAGTGGGGGCCCGCACAGATACGCAGTATTTT. Amino acid sequence: CASSLGVVGARTDTQYF.

This chain joins TRBV2 and TRBJ2-5; tentative D call: TRBD2 (6 bases). Trimming removed 6 bases from V and 8 bases from J, with 13 bases in between. Germline V gives CDR1 SNHLY, CDR2 FYNNEI. The CDR3 is 12 residues long. CDR3 sequence (DNA): TGTGCCAGCAGGGCGACTAGTCCTACCCAGTACTTC. Amino acids: CASRATSPTQYF. Using reference TRBV2 and TRBJ2-5 for the parts outside the CDR3, the full variable domain is EPEVTQTPSHQVTQMGQEVILRCVPISNHLYFYWYRQILGQKVEFLVSFYNNEISEKSEIFDDQFSVERPDGSNFTLKIRSTKLEDSAMYFCASRATSPTQYFGPGTRLLVL.

J is TRBJ1-2 and V is TRBV6-1; D not resolved. CDR3 length: 12 residues. From germline, CDR1 is MNHNS and CDR2 SASEGT. With 6 bases removed from V and 4 bases from J, the gap between germline ends came to 9 bases. CDR3 bases: TGTGCCAGCAGCTATGGTGGCTATGGCTACACCTTC. It specifies CASSYGGYGYTF.

The chain is built from TRBV2 and TRBJ2-1; 13 bases map to TRBD2. The length of the CDR3 is 15 residues. Germline CDR1 reads SNHLY; CDR2 reads FYNNEI. J lost 7 bases, V lost 6 bases, and 6 bases had no gene match. The CDR3 protein is CASSSGLAGVNEQFF. As DNA, the CDR3 is TGTGCCAGCAGCTCCGGACTAGCGGGAGTTAATGAGCAGTTCTTC.

The V and J genes are TRBV6-5 and TRBJ2-5; D possibly matches TRBD1 or TRBD2 (7 bases each). Germline lookup yields CDR1 MNHEY and CDR2 SVGAGI. V lost 5 bases to trimming and J lost 9 bases, with 19 bases between them. The CDR3 totals 14 residues. In DNA form, the CDR3 reads TGTGCCAGCAGTACGAGCGGGGACAGAGGGTCCCAGTACTTC. Translation gives CASSTSGDRGSQYF.

The chain uses TRBV5-1 and TRBJ1-1; maybe TRBD1 (5 bases). This CDR3 region has 13 residues. Trimming removed 4 bases at V and 4 bases at J, with 11 bases between. Germline CDR1 and CDR2: SGHRS and YFSETQ. The CDR3 protein is CASSLGAGTEAFF. For the CDR3, the DNA is TGCGCCAGCAGCCTTGGGGCGGGCACTGAAGCTTTCTTT.

The chain recombines TRBV27 with TRBJ2-4; possibly TRBD1 for D (6 bases). Looked up from germline, CDR1 is MNHEY and CDR2 is SMNVEV (reference sequence). The CDR3 sequence is 14 residues long. V was cut by 5 bases and J by 7 bases, with 15 bases left in between. This CDR3 is CASSRVGTSNIQYF. CDR3 sequence (DNA): TGTGCCAGCAGTCGAGTAGGGACATCGAACATTCAGTACTTC.

The chain has TRBV18 and TRBJ2-5, with 8 bases that match TRBD1. Germline CDR1 reads KGHSH; CDR2 reads LQKENI. This CDR3 contains 15 residues. V gave up 3 bases and J gave up 1 base; unmatched junction bases: 4. The CDR3, as DNA: TGTGCCAGCTCACCGAGGGACAGGTCCCAAGAGACCCAGTACTTC. Protein product: CASSPRDRSQETQYF.

The CDR3 nucleotides are TGTGCCAGCAGCGCACAGGGTCTCAATCAGCCCCAGCATTTT. It codes for CASSAQGLNQPQHF. The V call is TRBV6-1, the J call TRBJ1-5; D perhaps matches TRBD1 (6 bases). V lost 6 bases and J 3 bases, leaving 12 bases between the germline ends. CDR3 length: 14 amino acids. Germline V gives CDR1 MNHNS, CDR2 SASEGT.

The chain has TRBV27 and TRBJ1-2; possibly TRBD1 for D (6 bases). CDR3 length equals 13 residues. Looked up from germline, CDR1 is MNHEY and CDR2 is SMNVEV (reference sequence). V was trimmed by 6 bases and J by 0 bases, leaving 8 bases between them. CDR3 loop: CASSRQANYGYTF. The CDR3 DNA reads TGTGCCAGCAGCAGACAGGCTAACTATGGCTACACCTTC.

The rearrangement uses TRBV14 and TRBJ2-5; no reliable D call. The CDR3 sequence is 13 residues long. Trimming took 4 bases from V and 7 from J, leaving 13 bases between them. Germline V gives CDR1 SGHDN, CDR2 FVKESK. CDR3 sequence: CASSPALVATQYF. In DNA form, the CDR3 reads TGTGCCAGCAGCCCCGCCCTAGTAGCGACCCAGTACTTC.

The DNA for the CDR3 is TGTGCCTGGAGTCCTGCAGGGGATGGGTATGGCTACACCTTC. It codes for CAWSPAGDGYGYTF. The chain links TRBV30 to TRBJ1-2; D possibly corresponds to TRBD1 (6 bases). The V gene's germline CDR1 is GTSNPN and CDR2 SVGIG (reference sequence). CDR3 length equals 14 residues. V was cut by 2 bases and J by 5 bases, with 15 bases left in between.

This chain uses TRBV6-5 with TRBJ1-2; 7 positions agree with TRBD1. This CDR3 comprises 15 residues. Germline-derived CDR1 and CDR2 are MNHEY and SVGAGI. The junction had 6 bases not matched to a gene; V was cut back by 5 bases and J by 0 bases. CDR3 loop: CASSPTGSANYGYTF. In nucleotides, the CDR3 is TGTGCCAGCAGTCCGACAGGGTCGGCTAACTATGGCTACACCTTC.

The V and J genes are TRBV15 and TRBJ1-2; possible D gene TRBD1, 5 bases. The V gene's germline CDR1 is LNHNV and CDR2 YYDKDF (reference sequence). V was cut by 1 base and J by 3 bases, with 21 bases left in between. The CDR3 is 18 residues long. CDR3 protein: CATSRVGGWEGLDYGYTF. CDR3 sequence (DNA): TGTGCCACCAGCAGAGTCGGGGGATGGGAAGGTTTAGACTATGGCTACACCTTC.

V gene TRBV9 combines with J gene TRBJ1-1; perhaps TRBD1 as D (5 bases). Germline lookup yields CDR1 SGDLS and CDR2 YYNGEE. Trimming took off 4 bases at V and 0 bases at J, with 16 bases between the two ends. This CDR3 region has 16 residues. Here the CDR3 reads CASSLRPGLLNTEAFF. The CDR3 region has the DNA TGTGCCAGCAGCCTCCGGCCAGGGCTCCTGAACACTGAAGCTTTCTTT.

The rearrangement uses TRBV5-6 and TRBJ2-2, with D possibly matching TRBD2 (5 bases). The CDR3 loop spans 14 amino acids. Germline loops: CDR1 SGHDT, CDR2 YYEEEE. Between the trimmed V and J ends, which lost 2 bases and 2 bases, there was a span of 7 bases. In DNA, the CDR3 is TGTGCCAGCAGCTTCGGGATTAACACCGGGGAGCTGTTTTTT. This codes for CASSFGINTGELFF.

Written as DNA, the CDR3 is TGTGCCAGCAGCTCGACGGACGGTATCAACTATGGCTACACCTTC. Residues: CASSSTDGINYGYTF. This chain joins TRBV11-3 and TRBJ1-2; no reliable D call. There are 15 residues in the CDR3. CDR1 SGHNT and CDR2 YENEEA come from the germline V gene. V was clipped by 4 bases and J by 2 bases, with 14 bases between them. Filled out from reference TRBV11-3 and TRBJ1-2, the complete variable domain reads EAGVVQSPRYKIIEKKQPVAFWCNPISGHNTLYWYLQNLGQGPELLIRYENEEAVDDSQLPKDRFSAERLKGVDSTLKIQPAELGDSAVYLCASSSTDGINYGYTFGSGTRLTVV.

This rearrangement joins TRBV10-2 to TRBJ1-1, with D possibly matching TRBD1 (5 bases). Germline lookup yields CDR1 WSHSY and CDR2 SAAADI. The CDR3 totals 12 residues. V was clipped by 10 bases and J by 1 base, with 10 bases between them. This CDR3 reads CAIPTANTEAFF. CDR3 DNA sequence: TGCGCCATCCCGACAGCGAACACTGAAGCTTTCTTT.

The chain links TRBV5-1 to TRBJ2-2, with unresolved D. Per germline, CDR1 SGHRS and CDR2 YFSETQ. V gave up 0 bases and J gave up 7 bases, with 4 bases separating them. The length of the CDR3 is 12 residues. CDR3 in amino acids: CASSLEIGELFF. In DNA, the CDR3 is TGCGCCAGCAGCTTGGAAATCGGGGAGCTGTTTTTT.